This is a list of T cell receptor beta chains from one sample in a study of cytomegalovirus exposure and HLA in healthy donors. Profiling relied on immunoSEQ multiplex PCR, and the TCRdb table lists in-frame clones only, not all of them. Of tens of thousands of clones listed, 10% were seen once; the top ten hold roughly a quarter. The specimen sequenced was PBMCs. These receptors were collected from a man aged 55-75 years in good health and CMV-seropositive. Each CDR3 is given with its conserved first and last residue. D genes are given only for firm matches. Where a row states a size, it is once, few, many or the class of an expanded clone; other rows omit it.

D,V,size,J,CDR3,DNA
TRBD1,TRBV7-9,NA,TRBJ2-7,CASSPGQGVWYF,TGTGCCAGCAGCCCGGGACAGGGGGTATGGTACTTC
TRBD1,TRBV7-2,few,TRBJ2-1,CASSLVLGQGGEQFF,TGTGCCAGCAGCTTAGTGTTAGGACAGGGCGGTGAGCAGTTCTTC
NA,TRBV6-5,NA,TRBJ2-1,CASSYPFDGLDSEQFF,TGTGCCAGCAGTTACCCCTTTGACGGTCTGGACAGTGAGCAGTTCTTC
NA,TRBV5-1,NA,TRBJ1-4,CASSLDREGEKLFF,TGCGCCAGCAGCTTGGACAGGGAAGGGGAAAAACTGTTTTTT
NA,TRBV4-1,NA,TRBJ1-5,CASSQDRQVNQPQHF,TGCGCCAGCAGCCAAGATAGACAGGTAAATCAGCCCCAGCATTTT
NA,TRBV28,few,TRBJ1-2,CASRQTGFDYGYTF,TGTGCCAGCAGGCAAACAGGGTTTGACTATGGCTACACCTTC
TRBD1,TRBV28,few,TRBJ2-1,CASTLRTGSHEQFF,TGTGCCAGTACGCTCCGGACAGGGAGCCATGAGCAGTTCTTC
NA,TRBV30,few,TRBJ2-5,CAWSAGGETQYF,TGTGCCTGGAGTGCAGGGGGGGAGACCCAGTACTTC
NA,TRBV5-1,few,TRBJ1-5,CASSLEGGNSNQPQHF,TGCGCCAGCAGCTTGGAGGGAGGAAATAGCAATCAGCCCCAGCATTTT
NA,TRBV6-1,few,TRBJ2-2,CASSELTANTGELFF,TGTGCCAGCAGTGAATTAACAGCCAACACCGGGGAGCTGTTTTTT
NA,TRBV5-1,few,TRBJ2-3,CASSLAGGIGTDTQYF,TGCGCCAGCAGCTTGGCCGGCGGGATCGGCACAGATACGCAGTATTTT
NA,TRBV6-6,NA,TRBJ2-1,CASTHGSNNEQFF,TGTGCCAGCACCCACGGTTCCAACAATGAGCAGTTCTTC
NA,TRBV5-1,few,TRBJ2-1,CASSSTASSYNEQFF,TGCGCCAGCAGCTCAACAGCCAGCTCCTACAATGAGCAGTTCTTC
TRBD1,TRBV5-1,NA,TRBJ2-3,CASSPGQGAGTDTQYF,TGCGCCAGCAGCCCCGGACAGGGGGCAGGCACAGATACGCAGTATTTT
NA,TRBV6-1,NA,TRBJ1-2,CASRALQGNYGYTF,TGTGCCAGCAGGGCCCTACAGGGAAACTATGGCTACACCTTC
NA,TRBV5-1,few,TRBJ2-1,CASSLQWALDEQFF,TGCGCCAGCAGCCTACAATGGGCCCTCGATGAGCAGTTCTTC
NA,TRBV5-1,few,TRBJ2-3,CASSFRGGGDTDTQYF,TGCGCCAGCAGCTTCAGGGGTGGCGGAGACACAGATACGCAGTATTTT
NA,TRBV5-1,few,TRBJ2-1,CASSSTEGDEQFF,TGCGCCAGCAGCTCCACCGAGGGCGATGAGCAGTTCTTC
TRBD2,TRBV28,few,TRBJ2-1,CASSLTSGGGNEQFF,TGTGCCAGCAGCTTGACTAGCGGGGGAGGGAATGAGCAGTTCTTC
NA,TRBV7-2,few,TRBJ2-1,CASSSGGRGQFF,TGTGCCAGCAGCTCCGGAGGCAGGGGGCAGTTCTTC
TRBD2,TRBV7-9,few,TRBJ2-7,CASSWGGTGEQYF,TGTGCCAGCAGCTGGGGGGGAACCGGCGAGCAGTACTTC
NA,TRBV11-2,NA,TRBJ2-1,CASSPHLVDNEQFF,TGTGCCAGCAGCCCGCATTTGGTAGACAATGAGCAGTTCTTC
NA,TRBV19,few,TRBJ1-6,CASSNGRVDSPLHF,TGTGCCAGTTCCAACGGGAGGGTGGATTCACCCCTCCACTTT